In this sample, the clone carrying this T cell receptor (beta chain) turned up a few times. Its antigen is unidentified. It was by 5'RACE with 10-nucleotide random UMIs that the cDNA was made. One entry per CDR3 protein, called by TCRdb with MiXCR from the 5' RACE reads. The table records 95,000 to 150,000 distinct CDR3 sequences, roughly 3.2% of them present only once. 2 million unsorted PBMCs were stored in RNAlater at -80 °C before RNA extraction. This entry comes from a study of neurological immune-mediated disorders. The study's findings and limits: The multiple sclerosis repertoire cluster lacked an association with any feature, whether clinical or MRI.

V lost 1 base and J 5 bases, leaving 9 bases between the germline ends. The CDR3 covers 13 residues. Per the germline V gene, CDR1 is SGHDT and CDR2 is YYEEEE. The receptor was isolated from a woman aged 30 to 39 with multiple sclerosis. The chain combines TRBV5-6 with TRBJ1-1, with D possibly being TRBD1 (6 bases). Sequencing was carried out using PBMCs. The DNA of the CDR3 is TGTGCCAGCAGCTTGAACAGGGTAACTGAAGCTTTCTTT. This codes for CASSLNRVTEAFF.